The 11 T cell receptor beta chains below all came from one sample that was sequenced in a study of cytomegalovirus exposure and HLA in healthy donors. Primers included in the PCR were 60 Vbeta and 13 Jbeta primers. Assay: immunoSEQ multiplex PCR; the TCRdb copy retains only in-frame clones and omits some. The sample consists of under 130,000 clones, 75% to 85% of them appearing once. Sequencing used PBMCs. These receptor sequences come from a man aged 30 to 39 in good health and CMV-seronegative.

This clone showed up just a few times. V gene TRBV5-6 combines with J gene TRBJ2-7, with D unresolved. Germline V gene data show CDR1 as SGHDT and CDR2 as YYEEEE. Trimming left V 0 bases short and J 6 bases short, with 7 bases between. The CDR3 contains 12 residues. The CDR3 loop reads CASSLAPGEQYF. CDR3 bases: TGTGCCAGCAGCTTGGCCCCGGGCGAGCAGTACTTC.

Details on this clone: This sample also contains other DNA sequences that code for the same CDR3. V is TRBV7-8 and J is TRBJ2-5; TRBD2 might be the D (5 bases). Germline V gives CDR1 SGHVS, CDR2 FQNEAQ. This CDR3 region has 14 residues. Deletions cut 4 bases from V and 2 bases from J, with 11 bases between. In nucleotides, the CDR3 is TGTGCCAGCAGCTCCCGGACTGGACAAGAGACCCAGTACTTC. Translating gives CASSSRTGQETQYF.

This clone was seen only a few times. This chain joins TRBV28 and TRBJ2-7; a weak D match, TRBD1 (6 bases). Trimming shortened V by 2 bases and J by 9 bases, and 17 bases separated the two germline ends. The CDR3 spans 14 residues. Per germline, CDR1 MDHEN and CDR2 SYDVKM. CDR3 nucleotide sequence: TGTGCCAGCAGTTTAAGTGTACAGGGAGTCTGGCAGTACTTC. It specifies CASSLSVQGVWQYF.

This chain uses TRBV18 with TRBJ2-5, with 7 positions matching TRBD2. J lost 5 bases, V lost 5 bases, and 5 bases had no gene match. CDR1 is KGHSH and CDR2 is LQKENI in the germline V gene. CDR3 length: 13 amino acids. CDR3 bases: TGTGCCAGCTCAGGGCGGGAGTATGAGACCCAGTACTTC. Its protein is CASSGREYETQYF.

V and J are TRBV10-3 and TRBJ2-3; perhaps TRBD1 as D (6 bases). The CDR3 has 13 amino acids. Looked up from germline, CDR1 is ENHRY and CDR2 is SYGVKD. Trimming removed 5 bases at V and 1 base at J, with 7 bases between. The CDR3 loop reads CAISRTGTDTQYF. The CDR3 coding sequence is TGTGCCATCAGTCGGACAGGCACAGATACGCAGTATTTT.

This clone has more than one count but fewer than ten. This chain links TRBV5-6 with TRBJ2-3, with TRBD1 as a possible D gene (6 bases). CDR1 is SGHDT and CDR2 is YYEEEE in the germline V gene. Trimming left V 0 bases short and J 11 bases short, with 13 bases between. CDR3 length: 13 residues. CDR3 sequence: CASSLERGGRQYF. CDR3 nucleotides: TGTGCCAGCAGCTTGGAAAGAGGGGGAAGGCAGTATTTT.

V is TRBV19 and J is TRBJ2-7; 8 bases line up with TRBD1. This CDR3 comprises 15 residues. Per germline, CDR1 LNHDA and CDR2 SQIVND (reference sequence). With 2 bases clipped from V and 0 bases from J, the junction kept 3 bases outside the gene matches. In nucleotides, the CDR3 is TGTGCCAGTAGTATATGGACAGGGAGCTCCTACGAGCAGTACTTC. It encodes CASSIWTGSSYEQYF.

The rearrangement links TRBV7-6 to TRBJ2-7; a weak D match, TRBD1 (5 bases). The CDR3 has 16 amino acids. The V and J ends lost 2 bases and 2 bases respectively, with 16 bases between them. In germline, CDR1 is SGHVS, CDR2 FNYEAQ. CDR3 bases: TGTGCCAGCAGCTTATACCAAGGCACAGGACCCTACGAGCAGTACTTC. It translates to CASSLYQGTGPYEQYF.

The chain uses TRBV10-3 and TRBJ2-1, with 9 nucleotides matching TRBD2. CDR1 is ENHRY and CDR2 is SYGVKD in the germline V gene. The junction had 14 bases not matched to a gene; V was cut back by 10 bases and J by 4 bases. This CDR3 has 16 residues. CDR3 DNA: TGTGCCACCTCACCCCATCTAGCGGGATCTTACAATGAGCAGTTCTTC. Its protein product is CATSPHLAGSYNEQFF.

V is TRBV9 and J is TRBJ1-2; 7 bases match TRBD1. Trimming cost V 0 bases and J 0 bases; bases outside gene matches: 20. Per germline, CDR1 SGDLS and CDR2 YYNGEE. This CDR3 has 21 amino acids. CDR3 sequence reads: CASSVGDRRQGGPVANYGYTF. CDR3 DNA: TGTGCCAGCAGCGTAGGGGATAGGCGACAGGGAGGTCCTGTAGCTAACTATGGCTACACCTTC. The complete variable domain, with remaining parts taken from reference TRBV9 and TRBJ1-2, reads DSGVTQTPKHLITATGQRVTLRCSPRSGDLSVYWYQQSLDQGLQFLIQYYNGEERAKGNILERFSAQQFPDLHSELNLSSLELGDSALYFCASSVGDRRQGGPVANYGYTFGSGTRLTVV.

This clone was counted a single time. V gene TRBV7-3 combines with J gene TRBJ2-5; 7 bases map to TRBD1. Germline V gives CDR1 SGHTA, CDR2 FQGTGA. The CDR3 is 13 residues long. V shed 5 bases and J 3 bases; nucleotides not matched to a gene: 3. The CDR3 protein is CASSRDREETQYF. The CDR3 coding sequence is TGTGCCAGCAGCCGGGACAGAGAAGAGACCCAGTACTTC.